This T cell receptor (beta chain) was sequenced in a study of blood T cell repertoires in COVID-19. This study enrolled people aged about 18 to 100 from about two dozen US geographic areas. As handled by the study authors: The assay estimated nucleated cells by amplifying reference gene primers. Method: immunoSEQ multiplex PCR; TCRdb's copy keeps in-frame clones and lacks some. The DNA was the basis for D and trimming; V, J and clone size are from that table. The repertoire holds approximately 200,000 clones, with about 80% as singletons. Sequenced sample: PBMCs or T cells enriched from blood (not recorded which). This TCR was sampled from a woman in her forties with acute COVID-19.

As DNA, the CDR3 is TGTGCCAGCAGTTTAGTCGGGGGCTACGAGCAGTACTTC. Its protein is CASSLVGGYEQYF. V is TRBV27 and J is TRBJ2-7, with D tentatively TRBD2 (6 bases). Germline V CDR1 and CDR2: MNHEY, SMNVEV (reference sequence). The CDR3 loop spans 13 amino acids. With 2 bases removed from V and 3 bases from J, the gap between germline ends came to 8 bases.